This is a list of T cell receptor beta chains from one sample in a study of cytomegalovirus exposure and HLA in healthy donors. Repertoires were generated with immunoSEQ multiplex PCR, while TCRdb's copy carries only in-frame clones and drops some. Here the sample spans 150,000 to 200,000 clones, just over 75% being singletons. Sequencing was done on a sample of PBMCs. The source of these receptors is a woman aged 30 to 39 in good health and CMV-seropositive. Both conserved end residues are part of each CDR3. The D gene is left open where the match is weak. Clone size is given for some rows only: seen once, a few or many times, or a class if the clone is expanded.

>TRBV5-1|TRBD2|TRBJ2-5|.
TGCGCCAGCAGCCCATCCGCGGGGAGGGTGGAGACCCAGTACTTC
CASSPSAGRVETQYF
>TRBV9|TRBD1|TRBJ1-2|.
TGTGCCAGCAGTAACAGGGGAGATGGCTACACCTTC
CASSNRGDGYTF
>TRBV6-1|.|TRBJ2-5|few
TGTGCCAGCAGTGTCGTGTACCAAGAGACCCAGTACTTC
CASSVVYQETQYF
>TRBV30|.|TRBJ2-3|.
TGTGCCTGGAGTCATGGGACTGCTAGCACAGATACGCAGTATTTT
CAWSHGTASTDTQYF
>TRBV5-5|.|TRBJ2-5|.
TGTGCCAGCAGCTTGGCCGGGTCTTTACAAGAGACCCAGTACTTC
CASSLAGSLQETQYF
>TRBV5-6|TRBD1|TRBJ1-2|.
TGTGCCAGCAGTTCCCGCCGGACAGGGGTGGAGGGCTACACCTTC
CASSSRRTGVEGYTF
>TRBV29-1|TRBD2|TRBJ2-5|.
TGCAGCGTTGGGTTAGCGGGGGTGATAGGAGGGGAGACCCAGTACTTC
CSVGLAGVIGGETQYF
>TRBV6-5|.|TRBJ1-1|.
TGTGCCAGCAGTTACTCGAACGGGATCACTGAAGCTTTCTTT
CASSYSNGITEAFF
>TRBV7-9|TRBD1|TRBJ1-1|.
TGTGCCAGCAGCATCGGGGGACAGGGCTCCGCTGAAGCTTTCTTT
CASSIGGQGSAEAFF
>TRBV5-4|TRBD2|TRBJ2-3|.
TGTGCCAGCAGCTCGGGACTAGCGACCTTCACAGATACGCAGTATTTT
CASSSGLATFTDTQYF
>TRBV5-4|TRBD1|TRBJ1-2|.
TGTGCCAGCAGCCCGCAGACAGGGAGAACTAACTATGGCTACACCTTC
CASSPQTGRTNYGYTF
>TRBV7-9|TRBD1|TRBJ1-1|.
TGTTCCAGCAGCCTCGGGACAGGGGGGTCCGCTTTCTTT
CSSSLGTGGSAFF
>TRBV7-9|TRBD1|TRBJ1-2|.
TGTGCCAGCACAAGCCCCGGGACAGGGTTGAATGGCTACACCTTC
CASTSPGTGLNGYTF
>TRBV4-3|.|TRBJ1-1|.
TGCGCCAGCAGCCAAGATCGAAGGGGCACTGAAGCTTTCTTT
CASSQDRRGTEAFF
>TRBV4-1|TRBD1|TRBJ1-2|.
TGCGCCAGCAGCCGACAGGGATTCTATGGCTACACCTTC
CASSRQGFYGYTF
>TRBV2|.|TRBJ2-1|.
TGTGCCAGCATCGACTATAGCTCCTACAATGAGCAGTTCTTC
CASIDYSSYNEQFF
>TRBV28|.|TRBJ1-2|.
TGTGCCAGCAGTTTGCCTCAGGGCTATGGCTACACCTTC
CASSLPQGYGYTF
>TRBV7-8|TRBD1|TRBJ1-2|.
TGTGCCAGCAGCTCGAGGACAGGGGACGGCTACACCTTC
CASSSRTGDGYTF
>TRBV2|.|TRBJ1-1|.
TGTGCCAGCAGTGAAACTTTCATGATAGCGAACACTGAAGCTTTCTTT
CASSETFMIANTEAFF
>TRBV9|.|TRBJ1-3|.
TGTGCCAGCAGCTTGAACTCGAACACCATATATTTT
CASSLNSNTIYF
>TRBV15|TRBD1|TRBJ2-2|.
TGTGCCACCAGGGGCCGGGGGGGACAGGGGACCGGGGAGCTGTTTTTT
CATRGRGGQGTGELFF
>TRBV30|TRBD2|TRBJ2-3|.
TGTGCCTGGAACGGGGGGAGGGCAGATACGCAGTATTTT
CAWNGGRADTQYF
>TRBV13|.|TRBJ2-5|.
TGTGCCAGCAGCTGGGAGCTAGATTGGGGAGAGACCCAGTACTTC
CASSWELDWGETQYF
>TRBV11-2|.|TRBJ1-1|.
TGTGCCAGCAGCTTAGTAACAGGGATGAACACTGAAGCTTTCTTT
CASSLVTGMNTEAFF
>TRBV4-3|TRBD1|TRBJ2-2|.
TGCGCCAGCAGCCACGGGACAGGGACGAACACCGGGGAGCTGTTTTTT
CASSHGTGTNTGELFF